The next 16 T cell receptor beta chains were all read from a single sample in a study of cytomegalovirus exposure and HLA in healthy donors. The primer mix had 60 Vbeta and 13 Jbeta primers. TCRdb's copy holds only in-frame clones and misses some; the assay was immunoSEQ multiplex PCR. The data hold 160,000 or so clones, with roughly 83% observed a single time. The specimen sequenced was PBMCs. All receptors come from a woman aged 18-29 years in good health and CMV-seronegative.

The CDR3 loop is CASSLVAGRTEAFF. For the CDR3, the DNA is TGTGCCAGCAGCTTAGTGGCAGGGAGGACTGAAGCTTTCTTT. This chain connects TRBV7-8 to TRBJ1-1; the D gene is possibly TRBD1 (5 bases). The germline V gene encodes CDR1 SGHVS and CDR2 FQNEAQ. V was pared by 1 base and J by 5 bases, with 11 bases between. The CDR3 is made up of 14 amino acids.

CDR3 sequence (DNA): TGCGCCAGCAGACCGAGAGGGAGCTCCTATAATTCACCCCTCCACTTT. Encoded protein: CASRPRGSSYNSPLHF. V usage is TRBV5-1 and J usage is TRBJ1-6; D not certain. The CDR3 consists of 16 residues. Trimming stripped 5 bases from V and 0 bases from J, with 12 bases between. The germline CDR1 and CDR2 sequences are SGHRS and YFSETQ.

The chain couples TRBV6-5 to TRBJ1-2; TRBD1 is a possible D gene (6 bases). Germline CDR1 is MNHEY and CDR2 is SVGAGI. With 8 bases removed from V and 3 bases from J, the gap between germline ends came to 19 bases. The CDR3 is 15 amino acids. CDR3 nucleotides: TGTGCCAGCTTCCAAGGCAGGGGCTTTCACTATGGCTACACCTTC. Translated, it gives CASFQGRGFHYGYTF.

This clone has only one observation. V usage is TRBV27 and J usage is TRBJ1-4, with 7 bases lining up with TRBD1. Germline V lookup: CDR1 MNHEY, CDR2 SMNVEV (reference sequence). The V segment lost 5 bases and the J segment 8 bases; nucleotides outside the gene matches: 8. CDR3 length: 14 amino acids. CDR3 bases: TGTGCCAGCAGTCAGACAGGGATCCTCGAAAAACTGTTTTTT. Protein: CASSQTGILEKLFF.

The V call is TRBV5-1, the J call TRBJ2-3, with 7 bases lining up with TRBD2. V dropped 3 bases and J dropped 0; count of bases not matched to a gene: 10. The germline V gene encodes CDR1 SGHRS and CDR2 YFSETQ. CDR3 length: 17 amino acids. CDR3 sequence: CASSWDGTTGSTDTQYF. The CDR3 nucleotides read TGCGCCAGCAGCTGGGACGGGACTACTGGAAGCACAGATACGCAGTATTTT.

This chain's CDR3 is CASSEVAGGLTGELFF. DNA for the CDR3: TGCGCCAGCAGTGAGGTAGCGGGGGGGCTCACCGGGGAGCTGTTTTTT. The rearrangement joins TRBV10-1 to TRBJ2-2; 11 bases are a match to TRBD2. Germline CDR1 and CDR2: WNHNN and SYGVQD (reference sequence). The CDR3 sequence is 16 residues long. Trimming removed 2 bases from V and 4 bases from J; junction bases left unmatched: 3.

V is TRBV27 and J is TRBJ1-1; 7 bases align to TRBD1. There are 14 residues in the CDR3. Germline loops: CDR1 MNHEY, CDR2 SMNVEV (reference sequence). With 5 bases clipped from V and 5 bases from J, the junction kept 8 bases outside the gene matches. The CDR3, as DNA: TGTGCCAGCAGTAGACAGGGAAGGGGGACTGAAGCTTTCTTT. Translating gives CASSRQGRGTEAFF.

The chain uses TRBV5-4 and TRBJ1-2; a weak D match, TRBD1 (6 bases). CDR1 SGHNT and CDR2 YYREEE come from the germline V gene (reference sequence). This CDR3 comprises 13 residues. The V end was cut by 6 bases, the J end by 4 bases, with 13 bases between. In DNA form, the CDR3 reads TGTGCCAGCAACCTGCAGGGGAGCTATGGCTACACCTTC. Protein sequence: CASNLQGSYGYTF.

The chain employs TRBV6-1 and TRBJ1-2, with D possibly matching TRBD1 (5 bases). CDR1 is MNHNS and CDR2 is SASEGT in the germline V gene. The V gene lost 11 bases and the J gene lost 0 bases, with 16 bases spanning the gap. CDR3 length: 14 residues. The CDR3 protein is CAAGGRGANYGYTF. The CDR3, as DNA: TGTGCCGCCGGGGGGAGAGGGGCTAACTATGGCTACACCTTC.

V is TRBV14 and J is TRBJ2-3; D perhaps matches TRBD1 (5 bases). The CDR3 has 14 residues. Germline CDR1 is SGHDN and CDR2 is FVKESK. The germline V and J ends were trimmed by 4 bases and 2 bases, with 10 bases remaining between them. The CDR3 DNA is TGTGCCAGCAGCCGGGGCAGCTACACAGATACGCAGTATTTT. It yields the protein CASSRGSYTDTQYF.

The gene calls are TRBV6-5 and TRBJ2-3; D is ambiguous. Germline lookup yields CDR1 MNHEY and CDR2 SVGAGI. This CDR3 has 11 residues. V shed 6 bases and J shed 3 bases, with 4 bases lying between them. The CDR3 coding sequence is TGTGCCAGCAGAACTACAGATACGCAGTATTTT. Translating it yields CASRTTDTQYF.

The chain recombines TRBV25-1 with TRBJ2-1; 8 bases align to TRBD2. V was pared by 1 base and J by 9 bases, with 14 bases of the junction left unmatched. The CDR3 is made up of 17 amino acids. Germline V gene data show CDR1 as MGHDK and CDR2 as SYGVNS. CDR3 sequence: CASSESIGGGRVSEQFF. The CDR3 DNA reads as TGTGCCAGCAGTGAATCTATAGGCGGGGGGCGCGTGAGTGAGCAGTTCTTC.

The chain recombines TRBV5-4 with TRBJ2-7; TRBD1 matches at 7 bases. Trimming cost V 4 bases and J 4 bases; bases outside gene matches: 8. Germline CDR1 reads SGHNT; CDR2 reads YYREEE (reference sequence). This CDR3 comprises 14 residues. CDR3 residues: CASSQRTGTYEQYF. In nucleotides, the CDR3 is TGTGCCAGCAGCCAACGGACAGGAACTTACGAGCAGTACTTC. Full variable domain (missing parts from reference TRBV5-4 and TRBJ2-7): ETGVTQSPTHLIKTRGQQVTLRCSSQSGHNTVSWYQQALGQGPQFIFQYYREEENGRGNFPPRFSGLQFPNYSSELNVNALELDDSALYLCASSQRTGTYEQYFGPGTRLTVT.

The chain couples TRBV6-1 to TRBJ1-4; D is possibly TRBD1 (5 bases). Germline CDR1 and CDR2: MNHNS and SASEGT. The ends were cut back, 7 bases at V and 5 bases at J, with 11 bases in the middle. The CDR3 runs 13 residues. CDR3 DNA: TGTGCCAGCACCCATTACAGGAATGAAAAACTGTTTTTT. This translates into CASTHYRNEKLFF.

The chain is built from TRBV2 and TRBJ2-1; D not resolved. The germline V gene encodes CDR1 SNHLY and CDR2 FYNNEI. This CDR3 has 11 amino acids. The ends were cut back, 4 bases at V and 6 bases at J, with 4 bases in the middle. CDR3 nucleotide sequence: TGTGCCAGCAGTGCGGGCAATGAGCAGTTCTTC. Protein product: CASSAGNEQFF.

This rearrangement joins TRBV7-2 to TRBJ1-2; D may be TRBD1 (6 bases). CDR3 length: 13 amino acids. V lost 2 bases to trimming and J lost 8 bases, with 12 bases between them. The germline V gene encodes CDR1 SGHTA and CDR2 FQGNSA. CDR3 sequence: CASSLSQGIGYTF. CDR3 nucleotide sequence: TGTGCCAGCAGCTTATCACAGGGCATAGGCTACACCTTC.